These 31 T cell receptor beta chains were all obtained from the same sample, sequenced in a study of T cell repertoires in ileal Crohn's disease. Time point described: neoterminal ileum biopsy at postoperative endoscopy, about 6 months after surgery. Repertoires were generated with immunoSEQ multiplex PCR, while TCRdb's copy carries only in-frame clones and drops some. The repertoire holds about 7,400 clones, with 70% to 75% as singletons. Sequencing input: ileal tissue. The receptors come from an adult with Crohn's disease.

This clone has just one count. This chain connects TRBV6-1 to TRBJ2-5; 7 bases are a match to TRBD2. CDR1 and CDR2 (germline): MNHNS, SASEGT. Trimming removed 2 bases from V and 4 bases from J; junction bases left unmatched: 7. The length of the CDR3 is 15 residues. The CDR3 coding sequence is TGTGCCAGCAGTGAACCCTATGGGGGGGGAGAGACCCAGTACTTC. Residues: CASSEPYGGGETQYF.

This clone was counted once. V is TRBV5-6 and J is TRBJ1-3; D is ambiguous. The germline gives CDR1 SGHDT, CDR2 YYEEEE. This CDR3 has 15 residues. The germline V and J ends were trimmed by 2 bases and 0 bases, with 9 bases remaining between them. CDR3 coding DNA: TGTGCCAGCAGCTTCCTACTCGGCTCTGGAAACACCATATATTTT. Protein sequence: CASSFLLGSGNTIYF.

This clone was counted only a few times. This sequence joins TRBV5-4 and TRBJ2-7; TRBD2 agrees at 8 bases. CDR1 is SGHNT, CDR2 YYREEE, per germline (reference sequence). V shed 4 bases, J shed 2 bases, and the junction held 5 bases outside the gene matches. The CDR3 covers 14 residues. The CDR3 region has the DNA TGTGCCAGCAGCCCTAGCGGGTTTACCTACGAGCAGTACTTC. Its translation: CASSPSGFTYEQYF.

This clone occurred a few times. This chain uses TRBV2 with TRBJ2-4, with D perhaps matching TRBD2 (6 bases). CDR1 SNHLY and CDR2 FYNNEI come from the germline V gene. CDR3 length equals 13 residues. V lost 8 bases and J lost 9, with 17 bases in between. CDR3 amino acids: CASLAEGSGIQYF. The CDR3 bases are TGTGCCAGCCTGGCGGAGGGTTCGGGCATTCAGTACTTC.

This rearrangement joins TRBV5-1 to TRBJ1-1; possible D gene TRBD1, 6 bases. The germline CDR1 and CDR2 sequences are SGHRS and YFSETQ. The V gene lost 4 bases and the J gene lost 4 bases, with 14 bases spanning the gap. CDR3 size: 14 residues. CDR3 nucleotide sequence: TGCGCCAGCAGCCTACAGGGAAAGGGCACTGAAGCTTTCTTT. It yields the protein CASSLQGKGTEAFF.

This clone came up once. Written as DNA, the CDR3 is TGTGCCAGCAGCTTAGTTTCGGGGAACCACGAGCAGTACTTC. Amino acid sequence: CASSLVSGNHEQYF. The chain couples TRBV11-2 to TRBJ2-7; possibly TRBD2 for D (5 bases). Per germline, CDR1 SGHAT and CDR2 FQNNGV. Trimming pared 1 base from V and 5 bases from J, leaving 12 bases between. This CDR3 has 14 residues.

This chain joins TRBV7-2 and TRBJ1-2; the match to TRBD1 covers 9 bases. Germline lookup yields CDR1 SGHTA and CDR2 FQGNSA. V lost 2 bases to trimming and J lost 8 bases; unmatched junction nucleotides: 6. This CDR3 is 14 amino acids long. This CDR3 reads CASSLRQGVWGYTF. CDR3 bases: TGTGCCAGCAGCTTACGACAGGGGGTCTGGGGCTACACCTTC. Combining the CDR3 with reference TRBV7-2 and TRBJ1-2 gives the whole variable domain GAGVSQSPSNKVTEKGKDVELRCDPISGHTALYWYRQSLGQGLEFLIYFQGNSAPDKSGLPSDRFSAERTGGSVSTLTIQRTQQEDSAVYLCASSLRQGVWGYTFGSGTRLTVV.

This rearrangement joins TRBV11-2 to TRBJ2-1, with a possible D match to TRBD2 (7 bases). Trimming took 4 bases from V and 1 from J, leaving 17 bases between them. The germline V gene encodes CDR1 SGHAT and CDR2 FQNNGV. The CDR3 runs 17 residues. This CDR3 is CASSSRGAVGSYNEQFF. The DNA of the CDR3 is TGTGCCAGCAGCTCCCGGGGGGCGGTAGGATCCTACAATGAGCAGTTCTTC.

The chain combines TRBV27 with TRBJ1-1, with a weak D call TRBD1 (5 bases). The CDR3 is 15 residues long. V lost 7 bases, J lost 5 bases, and 20 bases lay in between. CDR1 and CDR2 (germline): MNHEY, SMNVEV (reference sequence). The CDR3 here is CASMNPGVLGTEAFF. The CDR3 region has the DNA TGTGCCAGCATGAACCCGGGGGTCCTTGGGACTGAAGCTTTCTTT.

This clone showed up just a few times. The chain combines TRBV2 with TRBJ2-3; tentative D call: TRBD1 (5 bases). The CDR3 is made up of 14 amino acids. The germline gives CDR1 SNHLY, CDR2 FYNNEI. Trimming took off 3 bases at V and 1 base at J, with 8 bases between the two ends. CDR3 DNA: TGTGCCAGCAGTGACCAGGGCGGCACAGATACGCAGTATTTT. Translating gives CASSDQGGTDTQYF.

The genes are TRBV27 and TRBJ1-3; a weak D match, TRBD1 (5 bases). Germline loops: CDR1 MNHEY, CDR2 SMNVEV (reference sequence). The CDR3 has 14 residues. Trimming shortened V by 5 bases and J by 2 bases, and 10 bases separated the two germline ends. Written as DNA, the CDR3 is TGTGCCAGCAGTCGCGGGGGGACTGGAAACACCATATATTTT. Residues: CASSRGGTGNTIYF.

The chain uses TRBV6-6 and TRBJ1-1; D is perhaps TRBD1 (6 bases). V gave up 6 bases and J gave up 7 bases, with 9 bases separating them. CDR1 and CDR2 (germline): MNHNY, SVGAGI (reference sequence). The CDR3 is 11 residues long. The CDR3 region is CASSPTGEAFF. Written as DNA, the CDR3 is TGTGCCAGCAGCCCGACAGGTGAAGCTTTCTTT.

The chain is built from TRBV29-1 and TRBJ2-5; 7 bases agree with TRBD1. The V and J ends lost 7 bases and 5 bases, in that order; junction bases with no gene match: 10. Germline V CDR1 and CDR2: SQVTM, ANQGSEA. CDR3 size: 13 residues. The CDR3 region is CSARPGGGETQYF. The CDR3 bases are TGCAGCGCTCGACCAGGGGGTGGCGAGACCCAGTACTTC.

This clone has only a few counts. The chain recombines TRBV28 with TRBJ2-5; TRBD1 agrees at 8 bases. Germline-derived CDR1 and CDR2 are MDHEN and SYDVKM. V lost 8 bases and J lost 4; bases outside the gene matches: 6. CDR3 size: 13 residues. The DNA for the CDR3 is TGTGCCAGCGGGTTCAGGGGGCCAGAGACCCAGTACTTC. This codes for CASGFRGPETQYF.

This rearrangement joins TRBV7-6 to TRBJ2-1, with 10 bases that match TRBD1. The junction had 5 bases not matched to a gene; V was cut back by 5 bases and J by 4 bases. CDR3 length: 15 residues. Germline V gene data show CDR1 as SGHVS and CDR2 as FNYEAQ. The CDR3 here is CASSKGTGAYNEQFF. The CDR3 DNA sequence: TGTGCCAGCAGCAAGGGGACAGGGGCATACAATGAGCAGTTCTTC.

In this sample, this clone turned up a few times. The chain combines TRBV14 with TRBJ2-5; a weak D match, TRBD2 (6 bases). Trimming left V 2 bases short and J 2 bases short, with 15 bases between. From germline, CDR1 is SGHDN and CDR2 FVKESK. This CDR3 contains 16 residues. CDR3 amino acids: CASSQIRGTAQETQYF. CDR3 DNA sequence: TGTGCCAGCAGCCAAATCCGAGGGACTGCACAAGAGACCCAGTACTTC. Full variable domain (remainder filled in from reference TRBV14 and TRBJ2-5): EAGVTQFPSHSVIEKGQTVTLRCDPISGHDNLYWYRRVMGKEIKFLLHFVKESKQDESGMPNNRFLAERTGGTYSTLKVQPAELEDSGVYFCASSQIRGTAQETQYFGPGTRLLVL.

This clone was counted a few times. This chain joins TRBV4-3 and TRBJ2-7; 11 nucleotides line up with TRBD2. V lost 4 bases, J lost 0 bases, and 5 bases stayed unmatched. Germline-derived CDR1 and CDR2 are LGHNA and YSLEER. The CDR3 length is 16 residues. CDR3 residues: CASSRKLAGDSYEQYF. The CDR3 DNA follows: TGCGCCAGCAGCCGGAAACTAGCGGGGGACTCCTACGAGCAGTACTTC.

There are a few counts of this clone. The rearrangement joins TRBV2 to TRBJ2-2; 7 nucleotides agree with TRBD2. The V gene end was trimmed by 5 bases and the J gene end by 6 bases; junction bases not matched to a gene: 9. Germline CDR1 and CDR2: SNHLY and FYNNEI. CDR3 length: 15 amino acids. CDR3 protein: CASSPGTKLPGELFF. The CDR3 DNA sequence: TGTGCCAGCAGTCCCGGGACTAAGCTCCCCGGGGAGCTGTTTTTT.

The V gene is TRBV18, the J gene TRBJ1-1, with D maybe TRBD1 (6 bases). The CDR3 sequence is 13 residues long. Germline V gene sequence: CDR1 KGHSH, CDR2 LQKENI. With 0 bases removed from V and 8 bases from J, the gap between germline ends came to 10 bases. DNA of the CDR3: TGTGCCAGCTCACCACCGTCGACAGGAGAAGCTTTCTTT. Translating it yields CASSPPSTGEAFF. Looking up the rest from reference TRBV18 and TRBJ1-1 gives the full variable domain: NAGVMQNPRHLVRRRGQEARLRCSPMKGHSHVYWYRQLPEEGLKFMVYLQKENIIDESGMPKERFSAEFPKEGPSILRIQQVVRGDSAAYFCASSPPSTGEAFFGQGTRLTVV.

This clone has just a few counts. J is TRBJ2-1 and V is TRBV5-4; 10 bases are shared with TRBD2. Trimming took 0 bases from V and 7 from J; bases not matched to a gene: 7. CDR3 length: 16 amino acids. Germline CDR1 SGHNT, CDR2 YYREEE (reference sequence). CDR3 sequence reads: CASSLDSGGAGNEQFF. The CDR3 DNA is TGTGCCAGCAGCTTGGACAGCGGGGGGGCCGGGAATGAGCAGTTCTTC.

This chain connects TRBV6-1 to TRBJ1-1, with D hard to call. This CDR3 region has 15 residues. Germline V gives CDR1 MNHNS, CDR2 SASEGT. V lost 2 bases and J 0 bases, leaving 10 bases between the germline ends. This CDR3 reads CASSEPAVMNTEAFF. CDR3 DNA sequence: TGTGCCAGCAGTGAACCGGCGGTCATGAACACTGAAGCTTTCTTT.

The chain employs TRBV18 and TRBJ2-7, with 10 bases fitting TRBD1. There are 15 residues in the CDR3. The trim removed 6 bases at V and 4 bases at J, leaving 9 bases unmatched. Germline CDR1 is KGHSH and CDR2 is LQKENI. In DNA form, the CDR3 reads TGTGCCAGCTCCTCGGGCGGACAGGGGGAATACGAGCAGTACTTC. This gives the protein CASSSGGQGEYEQYF.

The gene calls are TRBV7-9 and TRBJ2-2; the D is unclear. Germline CDR1 is SEHNR and CDR2 is FQNEAQ (reference sequence). Trimming took 5 bases from V and 5 from J, leaving 6 bases between them. This CDR3 is built from 12 residues. The CDR3 region has the DNA TGTGCCAGCAGCATCCGTACCGGGGAGCTGTTTTTT. It is translated as CASSIRTGELFF.

J is TRBJ2-7 and V is TRBV20-1; the D gene is possibly TRBD2 (5 bases). The germline V and J ends were trimmed by 7 bases and 4 bases, with 11 bases remaining between them. CDR1 and CDR2 (germline): DFQATT, SNEGSKA (reference sequence). This CDR3 has 11 amino acids. The DNA of the CDR3 is TGCAGTGTGGCTAGCAGGTACGAGCAGTACTTC. The encoded protein is CSVASRYEQYF.

This sequence joins TRBV11-1 and TRBJ2-5; TRBD2 is a possible D gene (5 bases). Trimming cost V 3 bases and J 5 bases, with 10 bases left between them. Germline CDR1 SGHAT, CDR2 FQDESV (reference sequence). There are 13 residues in the CDR3. The CDR3 reads CASSFRRRETQYF. In nucleotides, the CDR3 is TGTGCCAGCAGCTTTCGCAGGAGGGAGACCCAGTACTTC. Filled out from reference TRBV11-1 and TRBJ2-5, the complete variable domain reads EAEVAQSPRYKITEKSQAVAFWCDPISGHATLYWYRQILGQGPELLVQFQDESVVDDSQLPKDRFSAERLKGVDSTLKIQPAELGDSAMYLCASSFRRRETQYFGPGTRLLVL.

The chain couples TRBV6-5 to TRBJ2-1, with 8 positions matching TRBD1. The CDR3 has 14 amino acids. Trimming cost V 5 bases and J 8 bases; bases outside gene matches: 8. Germline CDR1 is MNHEY and CDR2 is SVGAGI. The chain's CDR3 is CASSRQGASDEQFF. For the CDR3, the DNA is TGTGCCAGCAGTCGGCAGGGGGCTTCCGATGAGCAGTTCTTC.

The V call is TRBV2, the J call TRBJ2-1; D might be TRBD1 (5 bases). The CDR3 contains 13 residues. Germline CDR1 SNHLY, CDR2 FYNNEI. Trimming stripped 4 bases from V and 9 bases from J, with 13 bases between. This CDR3 is CASSGDQGGEQFF. In nucleotides, the CDR3 is TGTGCCAGCAGTGGTGACCAGGGTGGTGAGCAGTTCTTC.

The rearrangement links TRBV11-3 to TRBJ1-1; no definite D call. CDR1 and CDR2 (germline): SGHNT, YENEEA. CDR3 length: 15 amino acids. Trimming shortened V by 2 bases and J by 0 bases, and 10 bases separated the two germline ends. The CDR3: CASSLNSQLNTEAFF. The CDR3 bases are TGTGCCAGCAGCTTAAACAGCCAGTTGAACACTGAAGCTTTCTTT.

This chain links TRBV2 with TRBJ2-3, with TRBD2 identical over 11 bases. V lost 6 bases and J lost 4; bases outside the gene matches: 6. There are 15 residues in the CDR3. The germline CDR1 and CDR2 sequences are SNHLY and FYNNEI. The CDR3 DNA is TGTGCCAGCAGATTACTAGCGGGGGCCTCAGATACGCAGTATTTT. Its protein product is CASRLLAGASDTQYF.

There are a few counts of this clone. V is TRBV7-9 and J is TRBJ2-2; D is uncertain. Germline CDR1 and CDR2: SEHNR and FQNEAQ (reference sequence). V lost 8 bases, J lost 1 base, and 11 bases lay in between. CDR3 length: 14 amino acids. CDR3 protein: CASLLSGNTGELFF. The CDR3 coding sequence is TGTGCCAGCCTATTATCAGGGAACACCGGGGAGCTGTTTTTT.

As to this clone: This sample includes further DNA sequences coding for the same CDR3. V usage is TRBV5-1 and J usage is TRBJ2-7; D perhaps matches TRBD2 (5 bases). Germline V CDR1 and CDR2: SGHRS, YFSETQ. This CDR3 is built from 11 residues. Trimming removed 3 bases from V and 4 bases from J, with 5 bases in between. In DNA form, the CDR3 reads TGCGCCAGCAGCTCGGGGTACGAGCAGTACTTC. It translates to CASSSGYEQYF.